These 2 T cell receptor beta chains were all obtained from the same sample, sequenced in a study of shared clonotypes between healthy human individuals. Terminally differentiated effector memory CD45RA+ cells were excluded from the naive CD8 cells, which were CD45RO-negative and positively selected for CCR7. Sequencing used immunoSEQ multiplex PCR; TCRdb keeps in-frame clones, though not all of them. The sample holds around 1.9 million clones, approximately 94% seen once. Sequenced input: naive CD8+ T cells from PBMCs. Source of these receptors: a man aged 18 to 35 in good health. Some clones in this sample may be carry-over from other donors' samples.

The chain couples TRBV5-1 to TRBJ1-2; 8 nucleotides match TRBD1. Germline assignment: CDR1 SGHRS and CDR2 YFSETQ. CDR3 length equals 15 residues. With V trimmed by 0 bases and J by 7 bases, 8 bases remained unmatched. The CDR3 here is CASSLVSGGTGGYTF. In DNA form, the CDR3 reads TGCGCCAGCAGCTTGGTTTCAGGGGGCACGGGTGGCTACACCTTC. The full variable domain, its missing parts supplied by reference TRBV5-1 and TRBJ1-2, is KAGVTQTPRYLIKTRGQQVTLSCSPISGHRSVSWYQQTPGQGLQFLFEYFSETQRNKGNFPGRFSGRQFSNSRSEMNVSTLELGDSALYLCASSLVSGGTGGYTFGSGTRLTVV.

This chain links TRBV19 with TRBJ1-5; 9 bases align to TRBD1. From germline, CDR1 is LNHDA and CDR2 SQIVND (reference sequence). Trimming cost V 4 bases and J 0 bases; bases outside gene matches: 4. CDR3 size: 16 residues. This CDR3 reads CASSNDRGNSNQPQHF. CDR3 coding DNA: TGTGCCAGTAGTAATGACAGGGGGAATAGCAATCAGCCCCAGCATTTT.